A single sample is the source of the 7 T cell receptor beta chains below, sequenced in a study of CD8 T cells in ankylosing spondylitis. TCRdb itself ran the 5' RACE reads through MiXCR, one entry per CDR3 protein. The data hold about 450,000 distinct CDR3 sequences, with 25% to 30% observed a single time. Broader study findings: It appeared that ankylosing spondylitis blood was characterized by a TCR beta motif of roughly 8 highly homologous variants.

No cognate antigen is known for these TCRs. The sequenced sample was blood, either unsorted or a sorted T cell fraction (not recorded which). Source of these receptors: a male donor with ankylosing spondylitis.

V gene TRBV5-1 combines with J gene TRBJ2-2, with 8 bases identical to TRBD2. The length of the CDR3 is 16 residues. Per germline, CDR1 SGHRS and CDR2 YFSETQ. V trimming: 0 bases; J trimming: 2 bases; junction bases outside the gene matches: 3. Written as DNA, the CDR3 is TGCGCCAGCAGCTTGGAAATAGCGGGAAACACCGGGGAGCTGTTTTTT. Encoded protein: CASSLEIAGNTGELFF.

Details on this clonotype: One junction end disagrees with the germline gene, perhaps due to a read error. V gene TRBV5-1 combines with J gene TRBJ2-3; 7 nucleotides agree with TRBD1. Per the germline V gene, CDR1 is SGHRS and CDR2 is YFSETQ. The CDR3 totals 15 residues. CDR3 sequence reads: CASSPTGDKADTLYF. The CDR3 DNA reads TGCGCCAGCAGCCCCACAGGGGACAAGGCAGATACGCTGTATTTT.

The V and J genes are TRBV6-1 and TRBJ2-2, with TRBD2 matching over 8 bases. In germline, CDR1 is MNHNS, CDR2 SASEGT. V lost 6 bases and J lost 4; bases outside the gene matches: 7. The CDR3 length is 15 residues. In DNA, the CDR3 is TGTGCCAGCAGCGGCCGACGGGAGGGCACCGGGGAGCTGTTTTTT. It encodes CASSGRREGTGELFF.

The rearrangement uses TRBV7-9 and TRBJ1-1; D is ambiguous. Germline V gives CDR1 SEHNR, CDR2 FQNEAQ (reference sequence). Deletions cut 0 bases from V and 5 bases from J, with 7 bases between. The CDR3 runs to 13 residues. CDR3 nucleotide sequence: TGTGCCAGCAGCTTAGCGTCAGAGACTGAAGCTTTCTTT. It encodes CASSLASETEAFF.

In this sample, this clonotype turned up a few times. The rearrangement links TRBV14 to TRBJ1-4; D ambiguous. The V end lost 0 bases, the J end lost 8 bases, and 10 bases lay between the germline ends. In germline, CDR1 is SGHDN, CDR2 FVKESK. This CDR3 has 14 residues. CDR3 sequence: CASSQDGRGEKLFF. The CDR3 DNA sequence: TGTGCCAGCAGCCAAGACGGCCGCGGAGAAAAACTGTTTTTT.

This clonotype was seen only a few times. The chain is built from TRBV7-9 and TRBJ2-7; D is undetermined. With 2 bases removed from V and 6 bases from J, the gap between germline ends came to 11 bases. CDR1 is SEHNR and CDR2 is FQNEAQ in the germline V gene (reference sequence). The CDR3 has 13 amino acids. CDR3 bases: TGTGCCAGCAGCTTAACCCTTAGCTTCGAGCAGTACTTC. Residues: CASSLTLSFEQYF.

This clonotype occurred a few times. The chain combines TRBV11-1 with TRBJ2-7; D ambiguous. V shed 4 bases and J shed 2 bases, with 12 bases lying between them. This CDR3 contains 14 residues. Germline CDR1 SGHAT, CDR2 FQDESV (reference sequence). The CDR3 spells CASSYLGKTYEQYF. The CDR3, as DNA: TGTGCCAGCAGCTACCTTGGCAAGACCTACGAGCAGTACTTC.